Included here is one T cell receptor (beta chain) sequence, with context. Its antigen is unidentified. The PCR was carried out with 60 Vbeta primers and 13 Jbeta primers. Here immunoSEQ multiplex PCR was the method, and the copy in TCRdb shows in-frame clones only, minus some. The table has about 130,000 clones, about 63% seen once. This specimen comes from a study of cytomegalovirus exposure and HLA in healthy donors. As for the study in general: The study placed about 81% of its roughly 400 genotyped donors in the Caucasian-associated ancestry cluster.

V shed 3 bases and J 6 bases; nucleotides not matched to a gene: 10. The CDR3 has 15 amino acids. CDR1 and CDR2 from the germline V gene are MDHEN and SYDVKM. Study-wide points: By a later analysis, the bulk of CMV-associated TCR beta chains appeared HLA-restricted. A list of 164 TCR beta chains associated with cytomegalovirus was given. The authors later found HLA-associated TCR beta chains more clonally expanded than equally common others.

This clonotype originated in a man aged 25 to 40 in good health and CMV-seropositive. The specimen sequenced was PBMCs. The rearrangement uses TRBV28 and TRBJ1-2; 7 bases line up with TRBD1. The CDR3 DNA sequence: TGTGCCAGCAGTTTCCCCGACAGGGCAATTGATGGCTACACCTTC. Translated, it gives CASSFPDRAIDGYTF.